A selection of T cell receptor beta chains follows, all from one sample in a study of PD-1 blockade in classical Hodgkin lymphoma. TCRdb's table, derived via immunoSEQ multiplex PCR, lists solely in-frame clones and lacks some. The sample consists of about 35,000 clones, 75% to 95% of them appearing once. The starting material was CD4+ T cells from blood, obtained at baseline. The receptors were sampled from a human donor with classical Hodgkin lymphoma. Each CDR3 is given with its conserved first and last residue. The D gene is left open where the match is weak. Size values are once, few and many counts, or a class for expanded clones, and some rows have none.

>TRBV5-1|TRBJ2-6|NA|NA
CASSLSGPPGANVLTF
TGCGCCAGCAGCTTGTCGGGCCCACCTGGGGCCAACGTCCTGACTTTC
>TRBV5-4|TRBJ2-7|NA|once
CASSSGFLPYEQYF
TGTGCCAGCAGCTCGGGATTCCTACCCTACGAGCAGTACTTC
>TRBV10-3|TRBJ1-2|TRBD1|NA
CAITQGTGSSNGYTF
TGTGCCATCACCCAGGGGACAGGGTCGTCGAATGGCTACACCTTC
>TRBV6-1|TRBJ2-5|TRBD1|NA
CASSAGTGWGETQYF
TGTGCCAGCAGTGCCGGGACAGGGTGGGGGGAGACCCAGTACTTC
>TRBV5-4|TRBJ2-3|NA|NA
CASSPGRSTDTQYF
TGTGCCAGCAGCCCCGGACGGAGCACAGATACGCAGTATTTT
>TRBV10-1|TRBJ2-3|NA|NA
CASSGVISTDTQYF
TGCGCCAGCAGTGGGGTAATTAGCACAGATACGCAGTATTTT
>TRBV6-1|TRBJ1-1|TRBD1|NA
CASSIPRQGATEAFF
TGTGCCAGCAGTATACCCCGGCAGGGGGCCACTGAAGCTTTCTTT
>TRBV28|TRBJ2-5|TRBD2|NA
CASSFSGRARETQYF
TGTGCCAGCAGTTTCAGCGGGAGGGCCCGGGAGACCCAGTACTTC
>TRBV6-5|TRBJ2-7|NA|NA
CASSRAQRYEQYF
TGTGCCAGCTCCCGGGCACAGCGGTACGAGCAGTACTTC
>TRBV4-1|TRBJ1-6|NA|NA
CASSQDMSFSPLHF
TGCGCCAGCAGCCAAGATATGTCCTTTTCACCCCTCCACTTT
>TRBV6-1|TRBJ1-2|NA|NA
CASSDIGRQKFYGYTF
TGTGCCAGCAGTGATATTGGGCGGCAGAAATTCTATGGCTACACCTTC
>TRBV6-1|TRBJ1-5|TRBD1|NA
CASSESQGAAQPQHF
TGTGCCAGCAGTGAAAGTCAGGGGGCGGCTCAGCCCCAGCATTTT
>TRBV9|TRBJ2-3|NA|NA
CASSPSTDTQYF
TGTGCCAGCAGCCCGAGCACAGATACGCAGTATTTT
>TRBV2|TRBJ2-1|TRBD2|NA
CASSGPLAGDGEQFF
TGTGCCAGCAGTGGTCCGCTAGCGGGAGACGGTGAGCAGTTCTTC
>TRBV6-5|TRBJ2-1|NA|NA
CASSSGIRGNEQFF
TGTGCCAGCAGTTCCGGGATACGAGGCAATGAGCAGTTCTTC
>TRBV28|TRBJ2-7|TRBD1|few
CAIRDSLYEQYF
TGTGCCATCAGGGACAGCCTCTACGAGCAGTACTTC
>TRBV30|TRBJ2-7|NA|NA
CAWRGSYEQYF
TGTGCCTGGCGAGGTTCCTACGAGCAGTACTTC
>TRBV5-5|TRBJ2-7|NA|once
CASGKDLREQYF
TGTGCCAGCGGGAAGGATTTGCGCGAGCAGTACTTC
>TRBV11-2|TRBJ2-3|NA|once
CASSPGSRVSTDTQYF
TGTGCCAGCAGCCCCGGATCTAGAGTTAGCACAGATACGCAGTATTTT
>TRBV28|TRBJ1-5|NA|NA
CASSSRYQPQHF
TGTGCCAGCAGTTCCCGATATCAGCCCCAGCATTTT